These T cell receptor beta chains were read from a single sample in a study of blood T cell repertoires in COVID-19. Profiled with immunoSEQ multiplex PCR; TCRdb holds only in-frame clones, not every one. The data show 200,000 to 250,000 clones, 84% seen once. The material sequenced was peripheral blood. The receptor source for this set is a man between 45 and 60 years old with active or convalescent COVID-19. Both conserved end residues are part of each CDR3. The D gene is left open where the match is weak. The size field is filled for only some rows; it gives once, few, many or a size class.

CDR3nt	CDR3aa	abundance	v_gene	j_gene	d_gene
TGTGCCAGCAGCTTGGGGTGGGGCCCGGAATCAATTAATACGCAGTATTTT	CASSLGWGPESINTQYF	-	TRBV5-4	TRBJ2-3	-
TGTGCCAGCAGCTCAGGTGTCTACAATGAGCAGTTCTTC	CASSSGVYNEQFF	-	TRBV7-9	TRBJ2-1	-
TGTGCCAGCAGTGCCCGGGAGGGAACCGCCCAGTACTTC	CASSAREGTAQYF	once	TRBV28	TRBJ2-5	TRBD2
TGCGCCAGCAGCTTAGGGACAGGGCCCTCAACTGAAGCTTTCTTT	CASSLGTGPSTEAFF	-	TRBV5-1	TRBJ1-1	TRBD1
TGCAGCGTCGGGGAGCGTTCTAGCTCCTACGAGCAGTACTTC	CSVGERSSSYEQYF	-	TRBV29-1	TRBJ2-7	-
TGTGCCAGCAGTGTACAGGGTCAACATTCACCCCTCCACTTT	CASSVQGQHSPLHF	-	TRBV2	TRBJ1-6	-
TGTGCCAGCAGCTCGACTAGCGGTTTCTCTGCAGATACGCAGTATTTT	CASSSTSGFSADTQYF	once	TRBV7-2	TRBJ2-3	TRBD2
TGTGCCAGCTCACCAAGCAGAGGTACGAATGAGCAGTTCTTC	CASSPSRGTNEQFF	-	TRBV18	TRBJ2-1	-
TGTGCCAGCAGCTCCTACCCCGCTAACTATGGCTACACCTTC	CASSSYPANYGYTF	-	TRBV11-2	TRBJ1-2	-
TGTGCCAGTAGTATGAAGGGGGTCCTCCAAGAGACCCAGTACTTC	CASSMKGVLQETQYF	once	TRBV19	TRBJ2-5	-
TGTGCCAGCAGTGAAACCGGGGACTTTTACAATGAGCAGTTCTTC	CASSETGDFYNEQFF	-	TRBV2	TRBJ2-1	-
TGTGCCAGCAGCCCGCCTTGGGGACTAGCGGGAGCAAATGAGCAGTTCTTC	CASSPPWGLAGANEQFF	few	TRBV7-9	TRBJ2-1	TRBD2
TGTGCCACCAGCAGAGTGAGGCAGGGGGCTGGAGGCTACACCTTC	CATSRVRQGAGGYTF	-	TRBV15	TRBJ1-2	TRBD1
TGTGCCAGCAGTTCCACGTCCTCCGGGACAGGGATCCCCTACGAGCAGTACTTC	CASSSTSSGTGIPYEQYF	-	TRBV28	TRBJ2-7	TRBD1
TGTGCCAGTAGCCTGAACAGGGGCCATAGCACAGATACGCAGTATTTT	CASSLNRGHSTDTQYF	-	TRBV19	TRBJ2-3	TRBD1
TGCGCCAGCAGCGTGGGACAGGGAGAAAGTGGCTACACCTTC	CASSVGQGESGYTF	once	TRBV5-1	TRBJ1-2	TRBD1
TGCGCCAGCAGTCCGGGGGTTGGGGGATCAGGATGTTATAGCAATCAGCCCCAGCATTTT	CASSPGVGGSGCYSNQPQHF	few	TRBV23-1	TRBJ1-5	-
TGCAGCGCCCGGAGTGGCGGGAGTCGCCACGAGCAGTACTTC	CSARSGGSRHEQYF	-	TRBV29-1	TRBJ2-7	TRBD2
TGTGCCAGCTGGGGGGACAGTTCGGATACGCAGTATTTT	CASWGDSSDTQYF	-	TRBV2	TRBJ2-3	-
TGCGCCAGCAGCCCTGACAGGGGAATCTATGGCTACACCTTC	CASSPDRGIYGYTF	-	TRBV4-3	TRBJ1-2	TRBD1
TGTGCCAGTAAAGAGACAGTTACCCTTGGCAATCAGCCCCAGCATTTT	CASKETVTLGNQPQHF	few	TRBV19	TRBJ1-5	-
TGTGCCAGCAGCACGATACAGGAAGAGACCCAGTACTTC	CASSTIQEETQYF	-	TRBV12-3/TRBV12-4	TRBJ2-5	-